These 11 T cell receptor beta chains were all obtained from the same sample, sequenced in a study of T cells in Graves' hyperthyroidism and ophthalmopathy. Amplified regions were TCR beta CDR3 sequences from RNA transcripts. The HTBI primer set drove a first-round RT-PCR of the TCR CDR3. TCRdb called the multiplex PCR reads again in MiXCR, with one record for every CDR3 protein. The sample carries some 500,000 distinct CDR3 sequences, around 14% recorded once. Sequencing used blood. The receptor source for this set is a woman between 18 and 29 years old with Graves' hyperthyroidism.

Turning to this clonotype: It may be a read error: a sequence one base away is much more abundant. The J gene is TRBJ2-1, the V gene TRBV7-3; 7 nucleotides line up with TRBD2. Germline V gives CDR1 SGHTA, CDR2 FQGTGA. This CDR3 is built from 15 residues. V was pared by 5 bases and J by 2 bases, with 6 bases of the junction left unmatched. CDR3 sequence reads: CASSPQRDPYNEQFF. CDR3 coding DNA: TGTGCCAGCAGCCCTCAGCGGGACCCCTACAATGAGCAGTTCTTC.

This clonotype has at least ten counts. Sequence at one end of the junction differs from germline and may be a read error. This sequence joins TRBV12-3 or TRBV12-4 and TRBJ2-1; D gene ambiguous. The CDR3 sequence is 17 residues long. The CDR3 nucleotides read TGTGCCAGCATTTTAGGTGGAAGCGCTCTTACGTACAATGAGCAGTTCTTC. This sequence encodes CASILGGSALTYNEQFF.

Points on this clonotype: With a much larger clone just one base away, this may be a read error. J is TRBJ1-2 and V is TRBV24-1, with TRBD1 matching over 9 bases. V shed 4 bases and J 8 bases; nucleotides not matched to a gene: 7. CDR1 and CDR2 (germline): KGHDR, SFDVKD. CDR3 length equals 14 residues. This chain's CDR3 is CATSEAGTGKGYTF. CDR3 bases: TGTGCCACCAGTGAGGCCGGGACAGGGAAAGGCTACACCTTC.

This clonotype was found many times. The chain carries TRBV5-1 and TRBJ2-3; D is possibly TRBD2 (6 bases). V was pared by 2 bases and J by 0 bases, with 10 bases between. CDR1 is SGHRS, CDR2 YFSETQ, per germline. CDR3 length: 15 residues. CDR3 nucleotides: TGCGCCAGCAGCTTCGGGACTCGGAGCACAGATACGCAGTATTTT. It encodes CASSFGTRSTDTQYF.

This clonotype was observed at least ten times. The rearrangement uses TRBV5-6 and TRBJ1-1; tentatively, D is TRBD1 (5 bases). CDR3 length: 13 residues. The V gene's germline CDR1 is SGHDT and CDR2 YYEEEE. V gave up 5 bases and J gave up 5 bases, with 13 bases separating them. CDR3 sequence (DNA): TGTGCCAGCAGTCCGGGACTGCTAACTGAAGCTTTCTTT. This gives the protein CASSPGLLTEAFF.

This clonotype turned up a few times. The rearrangement links TRBV6-5 to TRBJ1-3; D is ambiguous. The germline V gene has CDR1 MNHEY and CDR2 SVGAGI. Trimming pared 8 bases from V and 0 bases from J, leaving 11 bases between. The CDR3 has 14 amino acids. In DNA form, the CDR3 reads TGTGCCAGCGGTTTAGTGAGCTCTGGAAACACCATATATTTT. Translating gives CASGLVSSGNTIYF.

The table lists this clonotype with many counts. The chain carries TRBV6-1 and TRBJ1-2, with D perhaps TRBD1 (5 bases). The CDR3 runs 11 residues. Trimming removed 8 bases at V and 4 bases at J, with 8 bases between. Germline CDR1 MNHNS, CDR2 SASEGT. DNA for the CDR3: TGTGCCAGCCGGGACGGCTATGGCTACACCTTC. As protein: CASRDGYGYTF.

Many counts were recorded for this clonotype. V and J are TRBV7-9 and TRBJ2-4, with D unclear. The CDR3 has 15 amino acids. Per germline, CDR1 SEHNR and CDR2 FQNEAQ (reference sequence). V was trimmed by 1 base and J by 7 bases, leaving 14 bases between them. CDR3 nucleotides: TGTGCCAGCAGCTTAGAGCGTAGGTCCCCGAACATTCAGTACTTC. This codes for CASSLERRSPNIQYF. Combining the CDR3 with reference TRBV7-9 and TRBJ2-4 gives the whole variable domain DTGVSQNPRHKITKRGQNVTFRCDPISEHNRLYWYRQTLGQGPEFLTYFQNEAQLEKSRLLSDRFSAERPKGSFSTLEIQRTEQGDSAMYLCASSLERRSPNIQYFGAGTRLSVL.

This clonotype was seen a few times. This chain uses TRBV11-3 with TRBJ1-1, with D tentatively TRBD1 (5 bases). There are 15 residues in the CDR3. The V end was cut by 0 bases, the J end by 3 bases, with 11 bases between. Germline loops: CDR1 SGHNT, CDR2 YENEEA. DNA for the CDR3: TGTGCCAGCAGCTTAGATTTCGGGGCGTACACTGAAGCTTTCTTT. The encoded protein is CASSLDFGAYTEAFF.

This clonotype was counted ten times or more. This chain connects TRBV24-1 to TRBJ2-5, with 7 bases fitting TRBD1. V lost 4 bases to trimming and J lost 7 bases; unmatched junction nucleotides: 8. The length of the CDR3 is 14 residues. Per the germline V gene, CDR1 is KGHDR and CDR2 is SFDVKD. In nucleotides, the CDR3 is TGTGCCACCAGTGAGGATTACAGGGGAGCGACCCAGTACTTC. It yields the protein CATSEDYRGATQYF.

This clonotype was seen a handful of times. The CDR3 DNA reads as TGCAGCGTTGAAATTGGGGACAGGGGTTATCCGAACACTGAAGCTTTCTTT. Its protein product is CSVEIGDRGYPNTEAFF. The rearrangement joins TRBV29-1 to TRBJ1-1; 10 nucleotides match TRBD1. The junction had 10 bases not matched to a gene; V was cut back by 2 bases and J by 1 base. The CDR3 contains 17 residues. Germline CDR1 and CDR2: SQVTM and ANQGSEA.